This passage covers 6 T cell receptor beta chains from one sample sequenced in a study of T cells in Graves' hyperthyroidism and ophthalmopathy. Amplification targeted TCR beta CDR3 regions from RNA transcripts. HTBI primers drove first-round RT-PCR of the TCR CDR3. One entry per CDR3 protein results from TCRdb running MiXCR on the multiplex PCR reads. The data contain about half a million distinct CDR3 sequences, around a fifth of them singletons. Input material: blood. Source of these receptors: a woman in her 70s with Graves' ophthalmopathy.

The rearrangement uses TRBV11-2 and TRBJ2-3, with TRBD2 matching 7 bases. The CDR3 contains 17 residues. From germline, CDR1 is SGHAT and CDR2 FQNNGV. The ends lost 1 base at V and 1 base at J; junction bases unmatched: 8. The CDR3 loop is CASSLGLGGGRTDTQYF. CDR3 in DNA: TGTGCCAGCAGCTTAGGTCTTGGCGGGGGTCGCACAGATACGCAGTATTTT.

The V call is TRBV7-6, the J call TRBJ2-5, with 7 nucleotides matching TRBD2. V lost 5 bases and J lost 5; bases outside the gene matches: 14. The CDR3 consists of 16 residues. The V gene's germline CDR1 is SGHVS and CDR2 FNYEAQ. CDR3 protein: CASSPTGGESGETQYF. CDR3 DNA: TGTGCCAGCAGCCCTACGGGGGGAGAGTCCGGGGAGACCCAGTACTTC. The variable domain in full, completed from reference TRBV7-6 and TRBJ2-5, reads GAGVSQSPRYKVTKRGQDVALRCDPISGHVSLYWYRQALGQGPEFLTYFNYEAQQDKSGLPNDRFSAERPEGSISTLTIQRTEQRDSAMYRCASSPTGGESGETQYFGPGTRLLVL.

In its sample, this clonotype was seen many times. V is TRBV20-1 and J is TRBJ2-5; no clear D. This CDR3 region has 13 residues. CDR1 and CDR2 (germline): DFQATT, SNEGSKA (reference sequence). V lost 3 bases and J lost 0, with 8 bases in between. CDR3 in amino acids: CSASDGHQETQYF. DNA of the CDR3: TGCAGTGCTAGCGACGGACACCAAGAGACCCAGTACTTC.

The CDR3 region has the DNA TGTGCCAGTAGAGGGGAGTACGAGCAGTACTTC. Protein: CASRGEYEQYF. The chain uses TRBV19 and TRBJ2-7, with D perhaps matching TRBD1 or TRBD2 (5 bases each). The germline V gene has CDR1 LNHDA and CDR2 SQIVND (reference sequence). This CDR3 is 11 amino acids long. Trimming shortened V by 6 bases and J by 4 bases, and 7 bases separated the two germline ends.

This clonotype has only one observation. The V and J genes are TRBV10-1 and TRBJ2-7; the match to TRBD1 covers 8 bases. The length of the CDR3 is 13 residues. From germline, CDR1 is WNHNN and CDR2 SYGVQD (reference sequence). V shed 6 bases and J 6 bases; nucleotides not matched to a gene: 7. The CDR3 loop is CASRPETGAEQYF. DNA for the CDR3: TGCGCCAGCAGACCCGAGACAGGGGCCGAGCAGTACTTC.

Remarks on this clonotype: One base away lies a much larger clone, so this may be a sequencing read error. The chain has TRBV2 and TRBJ2-7; TRBD2 matches at 9 bases. This CDR3 region has 15 residues. Trimming took 4 bases from V and 2 from J; bases not matched to a gene: 6. The V gene's germline CDR1 is SNHLY and CDR2 FYNNEI. CDR3 sequence (DNA): TGTGCCAGCAGTGCGTCTAGCGGGACAGCCTACGAGCAGTACTTC. Protein: CASSASSGTAYEQYF.